Below, 9 T cell receptor beta chains from the same sample are listed, as sequenced in a study of cytomegalovirus exposure and HLA in healthy donors. The primer mix had 60 Vbeta and 13 Jbeta primers. Profiled with immunoSEQ multiplex PCR; TCRdb holds only in-frame clones, not every one. The repertoire holds over 100,000 clones, with just under 75% as singletons. The sample comprised PBMCs. Every receptor here comes from a man in his forties in good health and CMV-seropositive.

The chain uses TRBV5-4 and TRBJ2-5; D remains ambiguous. CDR1 and CDR2 from the germline V gene are SGHNT and YYREEE (reference sequence). The ends were cut back, 6 bases at V and 5 bases at J, with 8 bases in the middle. This CDR3 contains 11 residues. The DNA for the CDR3 is TGTGCCAGCAATTACGGTGAGACCCAGTACTTC. The encoded protein is CASNYGETQYF.

The gene calls are TRBV7-9 and TRBJ2-5, with D maybe TRBD1 (6 bases). Trimming took 6 bases from V and 14 from J, leaving 16 bases between them. The CDR3 has 11 amino acids. Looked up from germline, CDR1 is SEHNR and CDR2 is FQNEAQ (reference sequence). CDR3 nucleotide sequence: TGTGCCAGCAGTCACGACAGGAGAGGCTACTTC. Protein product: CASSHDRRGYF.

The chain couples TRBV28 to TRBJ2-2; D unclear. Germline assignment: CDR1 MDHEN and CDR2 SYDVKM. Trimming stripped 3 bases from V and 4 bases from J, with 3 bases between. This CDR3 contains 12 residues. The CDR3 DNA reads as TGTGCCAGCAGTTTCCGCACCGGGGAGCTGTTTTTT. It specifies CASSFRTGELFF.

This chain links TRBV27 with TRBJ1-5; maybe TRBD1 (6 bases). Germline CDR1 reads MNHEY; CDR2 reads SMNVEV (reference sequence). The V gene lost 3 bases and the J gene lost 6 bases, with 12 bases spanning the gap. The CDR3 has 14 amino acids. CDR3 amino acids: CASSLGGPGQPQHF. Written as DNA, the CDR3 is TGTGCCAGCAGTTTGGGGGGGCCGGGTCAGCCCCAGCATTTT.

The chain links TRBV6-6 to TRBJ2-2, with a tentative D call TRBD2 (5 bases). The CDR3 loop spans 14 amino acids. Trimming shortened V by 4 bases and J by 4 bases, and 10 bases separated the two germline ends. Looked up from germline, CDR1 is MNHNY and CDR2 is SVGAGI (reference sequence). CDR3 in DNA: TGTGCCAGCAGTTTGACGGGGTCCACCGGGGAGCTGTTTTTT. It encodes CASSLTGSTGELFF.

This clone was seen a handful of times. The rearrangement links TRBV5-4 to TRBJ2-2; D might be TRBD1 (5 bases). V lost 4 bases and J lost 3, with 13 bases in between. The CDR3 is 15 amino acids. Germline V CDR1 and CDR2: SGHNT, YYREEE (reference sequence). CDR3 protein: CASSGALGDTGELFF. The CDR3 bases are TGTGCCAGCAGCGGGGCGTTGGGCGACACCGGGGAGCTGTTTTTT.

The chain joins TRBV27 to TRBJ2-7; TRBD1 might be the D (5 bases). Trimming cost V 2 bases and J 3 bases, with 8 bases left between them. The germline CDR1 and CDR2 sequences are MNHEY and SMNVEV (reference sequence). The CDR3 is 13 amino acids. CDR3 in DNA: TGTGCCAGCAGTTTAGAGCAGGGCTACGAGCAGTACTTC. This encodes CASSLEQGYEQYF.

The rearrangement joins TRBV16 to TRBJ2-7, with 7 bases matching TRBD1. The CDR3 runs 15 residues. Germline CDR1 is KGHSY and CDR2 is FQNENV. With 0 bases clipped from V and 1 base from J, the junction kept 3 bases outside the gene matches. The CDR3 bases are TGTGCCAGCAGCCAATCCCGGACAGGATCCTACGAGCAGTACTTC. Translating gives CASSQSRTGSYEQYF.

The genes are TRBV6-6 and TRBJ1-6, with 9 bases lining up with TRBD1. Germline lookup yields CDR1 MNHNY and CDR2 SVGAGI (reference sequence). The CDR3 covers 16 residues. V dropped 6 bases and J dropped 7; count of bases not matched to a gene: 10. The chain's CDR3 is CASRPPGTGNNSPLHF. CDR3 DNA: TGTGCCAGCAGGCCGCCCGGGACAGGGAACAATTCACCCCTCCACTTT.